The 20 T cell receptor beta chains presented below share a single source sample, sequenced in a study of blood T cells in healthy people across ages. The use of a sample-barcoded 5' primer and a J-beta primer mix characterized a second PCR of about 7 to 12 cycles. TCRdb reprocessed the 5' RACE reads via MiXCR and lists one record per CDR3 protein. The data contain fewer than 1.5 million distinct CDR3 sequences, 42% of them singletons. The sequenced sample consisted of blood. These receptors were collected from a woman younger than 35 in good health.

V is TRBV16 and J is TRBJ2-5; tentatively, D is TRBD2 (5 bases). This CDR3 comprises 15 residues. Germline lookup yields CDR1 KGHSY and CDR2 FQNENV. V was trimmed by 2 bases and J by 9 bases, leaving 19 bases between them. The chain's CDR3 is CASSQEEAGGPPQYF. CDR3 nucleotides: TGTGCCAGCAGCCAAGAGGAGGCGGGCGGTCCGCCCCAGTACTTC.

The V call is TRBV10-3, the J call TRBJ1-5; a possible D gene is TRBD1 (5 bases). Germline loops: CDR1 ENHRY, CDR2 SYGVKD. The CDR3 totals 15 residues. Trimming removed 2 bases from V and 4 bases from J, with 12 bases in between. In nucleotides, the CDR3 is TGTGCCATCAGTGAGGGGGGGGGGTGGAATCAGCCCCAGCATTTT. Its protein product is CAISEGGGWNQPQHF.

The chain employs TRBV20-1 and TRBJ2-7; 13 bases map to TRBD2. This CDR3 has 15 residues. The V segment lost 6 bases and the J segment 0 bases; nucleotides outside the gene matches: 5. Germline loops: CDR1 DFQATT, CDR2 SNEGSKA (reference sequence). The CDR3 reads CSAVTSGRPSYEQYF. Written as DNA, the CDR3 is TGCAGTGCGGTGACTAGCGGGAGGCCCTCCTACGAGCAGTACTTC.

The chain couples TRBV27 to TRBJ2-6; D remains ambiguous. V lost 5 bases and J lost 2, with 13 bases in between. CDR1 MNHEY and CDR2 SMNVEV come from the germline V gene (reference sequence). This CDR3 is built from 16 residues. As DNA, the CDR3 is TGTGCCAGCAGTATCCTTGCAAACCCTGGGGCCAACGTCCTGACTTTC. Its translation: CASSILANPGANVLTF. Supplemented by reference TRBV27 and TRBJ2-6, the full variable domain reads EAQVTQNPRYLITVTGKKLTVTCSQNMNHEYMSWYRQDPGLGLRQIYYSMNVEVTDKGDVPEGYKVSRKEKRNFPLILESPSPNQTSLYFCASSILANPGANVLTFGAGSRLTVL.

The chain carries TRBV5-4 and TRBJ2-7; maybe TRBD2 (6 bases). Germline V gene data show CDR1 as SGHNT and CDR2 as YYREEE (reference sequence). Between the trimmed V and J ends, which lost 7 bases and 3 bases, there was a span of 20 bases. This CDR3 region has 15 residues. The CDR3 loop is CASSPVSAGFYEQYF. CDR3 nucleotides: TGTGCCAGCTCCCCGGTATCGGCGGGGTTCTACGAGCAGTACTTC.

The rearrangement joins TRBV5-1 to TRBJ2-3; 10 bases align to TRBD2. From germline, CDR1 is SGHRS and CDR2 YFSETQ. V was clipped by 4 bases and J by 2 bases; unmatched bases: 7. The CDR3 is made up of 16 amino acids. The CDR3 spells CASSPNSGGITDTQYF. CDR3 coding DNA: TGCGCCAGCAGCCCAAATAGCGGGGGGATCACAGATACGCAGTATTTT.

This chain connects TRBV18 to TRBJ1-6, with 7 nucleotides matching TRBD1. The V gene's germline CDR1 is KGHSH and CDR2 LQKENI. CDR3 size: 14 residues. Germline trimming cut 5 bases from V and 5 bases from J; bases unmatched to any gene: 3. Here the CDR3 reads CASSIGQDNSPLHF. The DNA of the CDR3 is TGTGCCAGCTCAATCGGACAGGATAATTCACCCCTCCACTTT. Full variable domain (missing parts from reference TRBV18 and TRBJ1-6): NAGVMQNPRHLVRRRGQEARLRCSPMKGHSHVYWYRQLPEEGLKFMVYLQKENIIDESGMPKERFSAEFPKEGPSILRIQQVVRGDSAAYFCASSIGQDNSPLHFGNGTRLTVT.

Ten or more counts support this clonotype. The rearrangement uses TRBV10-3 and TRBJ2-7; D might be TRBD1 or TRBD2, each matching 5 bases. The CDR3 extends over 13 amino acids. CDR1 is ENHRY, CDR2 SYGVKD, per germline. V was cut by 8 bases and J by 7 bases, with 18 bases left in between. The CDR3 DNA is TGTGCCATCGGGACGGTCACTCCGAGGGAGCAGTACTTC. Amino acids: CAIGTVTPREQYF.

The chain uses TRBV5-5 and TRBJ2-1; D tentatively fits TRBD1 or TRBD2 (5 bases each). CDR3 length: 16 residues. V dropped 3 bases and J dropped 10 bases, with 23 bases sitting between them. Germline CDR1 and CDR2: SGHKS and YYEKEE (reference sequence). CDR3 region: CASSWFHGASSGEQFF. The CDR3 DNA reads TGTGCCAGCAGCTGGTTTCACGGGGCTTCTTCAGGCGAGCAGTTCTTC.

In this sample, this clonotype turned up a few times. This chain links TRBV10-3 with TRBJ1-1; 7 bases fit TRBD1. V lost 4 bases to trimming and J lost 3 bases; unmatched junction nucleotides: 11. The V gene's germline CDR1 is ENHRY and CDR2 SYGVKD. This CDR3 comprises 16 residues. The CDR3 protein is CAISGTDRVGDTEAFF. The CDR3 DNA reads as TGTGCCATCAGTGGGACTGACAGGGTTGGGGACACTGAAGCTTTCTTT.

This clonotype turned up a few times. The chain combines TRBV2 with TRBJ1-2; TRBD1 might be the D (6 bases). The V gene lost 4 bases and the J gene lost 8 bases, with 14 bases spanning the gap. This CDR3 contains 13 residues. Per germline, CDR1 SNHLY and CDR2 FYNNEI. DNA of the CDR3: TGTGCCAGCAGTGTAATACAGGGCCGAGGCTACACCTTC. Translated: CASSVIQGRGYTF.

The V gene is TRBV7-9, the J gene TRBJ2-5, with a weak D call TRBD2 (6 bases). V was clipped by 5 bases and J by 5 bases, with 15 bases between them. There are 14 residues in the CDR3. Germline CDR1 reads SEHNR; CDR2 reads FQNEAQ (reference sequence). The CDR3, as DNA: TGTGCCAGCAGCCCACCCTTGGAGGGTGAGACCCAGTACTTC. This encodes CASSPPLEGETQYF.

The CDR3 DNA reads as TGTGCCAGCAGCTTAACACGGTCGGCTAGCGGGGAGGGAAACATTCAGTACTTC. It codes for CASSLTRSASGEGNIQYF. This chain uses TRBV7-9 with TRBJ2-4, with TRBD2 matching over 9 bases. The trim removed 2 bases at V and 6 bases at J, leaving 14 bases unmatched. The germline gives CDR1 SEHNR, CDR2 FQNEAQ (reference sequence). There are 18 residues in the CDR3.

This clonotype was detected a few times. V is TRBV6-1 and J is TRBJ2-7, with a possible D match to TRBD2 (5 bases). The CDR3 totals 12 residues. The V end was cut by 7 bases, the J end by 0 bases, with 7 bases between. CDR1 and CDR2 from the germline V gene are MNHNS and SASEGT. The CDR3 loop is CASKEVSYEQYF. CDR3 bases: TGTGCCAGCAAGGAGGTCTCCTACGAGCAGTACTTC.

This chain connects TRBV5-1 to TRBJ2-1, with TRBD1 matching 10 bases. This CDR3 region has 15 residues. The V segment lost 3 bases and the J segment 7 bases; nucleotides outside the gene matches: 7. The germline CDR1 and CDR2 sequences are SGHRS and YFSETQ. CDR3 DNA sequence: TGCGCCAGCAGCTCCCGGGACAGGGGTAGTAATGAGCAGTTCTTC. This sequence encodes CASSSRDRGSNEQFF.

This chain joins TRBV27 and TRBJ1-1, with 8 bases identical to TRBD1. This CDR3 is built from 15 residues. Germline CDR1 is MNHEY and CDR2 is SMNVEV (reference sequence). Trimming at V came to 5 bases and at J to 4 bases, leaving 9 bases not matched to a gene. CDR3 DNA sequence: TGTGCCAGCAGTCCTAGACAGGGGCCACCCACTGAAGCTTTCTTT. It encodes CASSPRQGPPTEAFF.

Concerning this clonotype: This clone may be a read error of a much larger clone one base away. The chain combines TRBV7-3 with TRBJ1-2, with D unclear. Trimming left V 0 bases short and J 4 bases short, with 9 bases between. From germline, CDR1 is SGHTA and CDR2 FQGTGA. The CDR3 covers 14 residues. CDR3: CASSLTNSIYGYTF. CDR3 DNA sequence: TGTGCCAGCAGCTTAACGAACAGTATCTATGGCTACACCTTC.

The chain joins TRBV7-9 to TRBJ1-3; unclear D gene. This CDR3 is 11 amino acids long. The V gene lost 8 bases and the J gene lost 4 bases, with 6 bases spanning the gap. The germline V gene has CDR1 SEHNR and CDR2 FQNEAQ (reference sequence). CDR3 sequence (DNA): TGTGCCAGCCTCCGCGGAAACACCATATATTTT. It yields the protein CASLRGNTIYF.

The chain is built from TRBV21-1 and TRBJ1-2; whether TRBD1, the table's D call, matches the DNA was not checked. TRBV21-1 is a listed pseudogene. CDR3 length equals 15 residues. The CDR3 nucleotides read TGTGCCAGCAGCCAAGGGGGCGAGGAAAAGAATGGCTACACCTTC. Translated: CASSQGGEEKNGYTF.

The chain carries TRBV2 and TRBJ1-1; tentatively, D is TRBD1 (5 bases). The V gene's germline CDR1 is SNHLY and CDR2 FYNNEI. V lost 6 bases to trimming and J lost 4 bases, with 30 bases between them. The CDR3 extends over 19 amino acids. The CDR3 sequence is CASRGGDGALIPPSTEAFF. The CDR3 bases are TGTGCCAGCAGGGGAGGGGATGGGGCTCTGATTCCCCCCTCCACTGAAGCTTTCTTT.